This T cell receptor (beta chain) emerged from a study of T cell repertoires in cytomegalovirus infection. As for the study in general: Peptides in the study included HLA-C-restricted and HLA-B-restricted CMV epitopes.

TCRdb re-analysed the reads in MiXCR, keeping a single row per CDR3 protein. The sample has approximately 470,000 distinct CDR3 sequences, about 39% seen once; the top ten hold just under 45%. The study's findings and limits: The study identified carriers of CMV plus the relevant HLA from cumulative public TCR beta family frequency.

The CDR3 is made up of 17 amino acids. Per germline, CDR1 SGHTA and CDR2 FQGNSA. V dropped 1 base and J dropped 3; count of bases not matched to a gene: 11. Only a few counts were recorded for this clonotype. No antigen is known for it. The source was cultured PBMCs, collected from culture after CMV antigen stimulation. The clonotype comes from a human donor in good health (CMV status not recorded). Some clones in this sample may be carry-over from other donors' samples. V is TRBV7-2 and J is TRBJ2-7; TRBD1 matches 8 bases. The chain's CDR3 is CASSLEGWGTGHYEQYF. The CDR3 DNA is TGTGCCAGCAGCTTAGAGGGCTGGGGGACAGGCCACTACGAGCAGTACTTC.